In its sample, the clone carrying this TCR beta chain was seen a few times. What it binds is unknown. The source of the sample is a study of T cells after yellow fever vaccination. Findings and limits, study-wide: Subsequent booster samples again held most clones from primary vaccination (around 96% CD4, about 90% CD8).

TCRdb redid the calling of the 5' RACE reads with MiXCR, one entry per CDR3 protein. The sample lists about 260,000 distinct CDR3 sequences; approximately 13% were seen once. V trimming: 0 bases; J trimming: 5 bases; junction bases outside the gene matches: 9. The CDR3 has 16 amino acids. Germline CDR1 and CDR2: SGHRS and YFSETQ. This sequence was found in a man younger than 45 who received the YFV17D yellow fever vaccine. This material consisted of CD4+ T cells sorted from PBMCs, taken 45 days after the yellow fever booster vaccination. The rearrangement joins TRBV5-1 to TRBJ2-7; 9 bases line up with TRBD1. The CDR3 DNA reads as TGCGCCAGCAGCTTGGCCGGGACAGGGTCTGTCGACGAGCAGTACTTC. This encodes CASSLAGTGSVDEQYF.